This entry features one TCR beta chain sequence. Its antigen remains undetermined. Nothing much larger sits one base from this clone, and base qualities are not available. CDR1 and CDR2 (SGHDT, YYEEEE) derive from the germline V gene. The CDR3 goes from the cysteine to the phenylalanine over 16 residues. Left in the record is the CDR3 DNA by itself, 48 bases read in frame from the first base. The germline ends are 18 bases apart after V is trimmed by 4 bases and J by 2 bases. The collaborating institutions used their own protocols to collect whole blood in K2EDTA tubes. For TCRbeta analysis, collaborators shipped samples in one of three forms: frozen whole blood, isolated PBMCs, or DNA extracted from either of those sample types. The sample belongs to a study of blood T cell repertoires in COVID-19 (dated by TCRdb to the early 2020s). With regard to the full study: Collaborator samples came from the United States, Italy and Spain and covered acute and convalescent phases of COVID-19. The material from the prospective study consisted of cDNA or gDNA derived from T cells, B-cell-depleted T cells, or PBMCs. Deeply sampled blood TCRbeta repertoires from subjects exposed to, actively infected with, or recovered from COVID-19 were included in the dataset. The repertoires were released in a freely available public database meant as a resource for research on the immune response to SARS-CoV-2. The samples were drawn from the first 160 participants of the ongoing ImmuneRACE study and from 1,254 subjects provided by 6 global collaborators. Sample metadata almost always included a de-identified subject ID, COVID-19 status, age in years and sex. Where available, HLA class I and class II types were taken from metadata supplied by the sample provider and were not determined by assay-based typing. On the study overall, not on this receptor specifically: Clinical and demographic metadata were provided uncurated, with the amount varying by source and participant.

The immunoSEQ Assay, a bias-controlled multiplex PCR, was used to amplify TCRbeta CDR3 regions from genomic DNA. The study's processing was this. The number of nucleated cells in each sample was estimated by amplification of reference gene primers within the assay. To quantify the absolute abundance of each unique TCRbeta CDR3 rearrangement, sequence reads were collapsed and filtered. For each sample, productive Simpson clonality was calculated as the square root of Simpson's diversity index over productive rearrangements. Not all clones reach the TCRdb copy of this immuneACCESS table, which keeps in-frame sequences only. Checked studies attribute under half of the gap to unresolved V genes and leave the rest unexplained. V and J calls and clone size are copied from that table; D and trimming were computed from the DNA. The sample table contains roughly 670,000 clones; only one count was recorded for around 89% of them. Jointly, the top ten make up under 0.3% of the sample.

The rearranged chain carries TRBV5-6 and TRBJ2-5, and the D gene may be TRBD1, 6 bases matching. This clonotype was sampled from a woman between 18 and 29 years old with acute or convalescent COVID-19. The sequenced material came from peripheral blood. The bases read TGTGCCAGCAGCCAGGAACAGGGATGGAGACAAGAGACCCAGTACTTC. Translated, this is CASSQEQGWRQETQYF.